This TCR beta chain originates from a study of a mutant IDH1 vaccine in newly diagnosed glioma (dated by TCRdb to the early 2020s). Turning to the overall study: Across visits V03 through V10, patients got a total of eight vaccinations, given in weeks 1, 3, 5, 7, 11, 15, 19 and 23. In the chemotherapy-containing groups, vaccination started alongside temozolomide cycles, whereas in patients who had radiotherapy alone it started 4-6 weeks after radiotherapy. The roughly 35 treated patients were about 60% male and roughly 40% female, with a mean age of roughly 42 years. Prior to enrollment, patients had been given standard therapy consisting of radiotherapy alone, temozolomide alone, or radiochemotherapy with temozolomide, with the combination given to most patients. Peripheral blood samples were drawn at six visits, namely V03 (baseline), V05, V07, V10, V12 and V13. Longitudinal TCRB deep sequencing was done for some 26 treated patients, wherever samples were available for exploratory analyses.

What the authors observed across the whole study: It was noted by the authors that analyses of patient blood samples could not be reproduced owing to sample limitations. No apparent relationship was observed between pseudoprogression and alterations in the top peripheral T cell clonotypes detected by TCRB sequencing. Across multiple MHC alleles, vaccine-induced immune responses were seen in around 93% of patients. Availability determined which PBMC samples were chosen for TCRB deep sequencing.

Library preparation was by the immunoSEQ multiplex PCR assay. Following the manufacturer's protocol, the hsTCRB Kit was used to amplify rearranged TCR beta chain sequences. An Illumina MiSeq was used to sequence the TCRB libraries. As for how the authors treated the data: The proprietary platform of the kit vendor was used for demultiplexing, trimming and gene mapping. TCRdb took over this immuneACCESS table, retaining in-frame rearrangements with V and J assigned. Such tables are incomplete; in checked studies, under half of the missing clones stem from an unresolved V gene, and the remainder is unexplained. The V and J calls and clone size come from that table; D and trimming were worked out from the DNA. This sample comprises about 86,000 clones, approximately 85% of them detected only once. Approximately 2.1% of the sample is in the top ten clones. Regarding this clone: Which antigen it targets is not known. It has no much larger one-base neighbor in the sample; base qualities were not kept.

V lost 4 bases and J lost 0 bases; the stretch between them is 12 bases long. There are 16 amino acids in the CDR3, from cysteine to phenylalanine inclusive. Just the 48-base CDR3 DNA is kept, in frame starting at base 1. CDR1 and CDR2 were assigned from the germline V gene as LGHNA and YSLEER. This specimen's time point label, per the study, means: week 23, last vaccination. A 20-mer mutant IDH1 peptide at 300 micrograms in Montanide made up each vaccine dose, which was injected subcutaneously together with topical imiquimod. All donors had newly diagnosed IDH1-mutant astrocytomas of WHO grade 3 or 4 that showed loss of nuclear ATRX. The samples were drawn from NOA16, a multicentre, single-arm, open-label phase I trial in Germany that tested a mutant IDH1 peptide vaccine in humans for the first time. The DNeasy Blood and Tissue Kit was used to extract genomic DNA from EDTA blood for TCRB sequencing.

The V and J genes are TRBV4-3 and TRBJ1-4, with an unclear D gene assignment. Specimen: PBMCs, collected from a glioma patient whose treatment included an IDH1 peptide vaccine. The clonotype comes from a man between 25 and 39 years old with glioma. Some clones in this sample may be carry-over from other donors' samples. The nucleotide sequence is given as TGCGCCAGCAGCCCGAACAGTCTTGCAACTAATGAAAAACTGTTTTTT. It specifies CASSPNSLATNEKLFF.